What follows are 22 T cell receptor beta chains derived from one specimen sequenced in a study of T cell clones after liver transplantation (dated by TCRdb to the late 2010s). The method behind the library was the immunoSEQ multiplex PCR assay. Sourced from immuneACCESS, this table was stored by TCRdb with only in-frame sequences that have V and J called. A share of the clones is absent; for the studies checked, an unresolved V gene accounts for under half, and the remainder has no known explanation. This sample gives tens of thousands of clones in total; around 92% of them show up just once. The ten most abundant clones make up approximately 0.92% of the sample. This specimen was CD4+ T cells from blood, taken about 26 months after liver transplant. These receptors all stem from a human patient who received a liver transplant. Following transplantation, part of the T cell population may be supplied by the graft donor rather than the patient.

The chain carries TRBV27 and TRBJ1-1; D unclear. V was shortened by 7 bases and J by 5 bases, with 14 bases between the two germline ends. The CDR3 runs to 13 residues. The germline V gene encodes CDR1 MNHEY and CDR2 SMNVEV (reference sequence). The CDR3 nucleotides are TGTGCCAGCACTAGGACTGCGGGAACTGAAGCTTTCTTT. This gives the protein CASTRTAGTEAFF.

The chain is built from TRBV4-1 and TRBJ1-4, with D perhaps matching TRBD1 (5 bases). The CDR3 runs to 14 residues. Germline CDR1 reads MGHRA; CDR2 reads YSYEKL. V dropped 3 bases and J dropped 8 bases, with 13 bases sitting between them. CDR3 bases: TGCGCCAGCAGCCAGGGTAGGGGTGGCGAAAAACTGTTTTTT. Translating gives CASSQGRGGEKLFF.

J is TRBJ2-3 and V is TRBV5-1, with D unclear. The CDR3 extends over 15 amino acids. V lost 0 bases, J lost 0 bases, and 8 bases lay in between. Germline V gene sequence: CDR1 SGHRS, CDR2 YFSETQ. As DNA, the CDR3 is TGCGCCAGCAGCTTGGAAGAGACTAGCACAGATACGCAGTATTTT. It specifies CASSLEETSTDTQYF.

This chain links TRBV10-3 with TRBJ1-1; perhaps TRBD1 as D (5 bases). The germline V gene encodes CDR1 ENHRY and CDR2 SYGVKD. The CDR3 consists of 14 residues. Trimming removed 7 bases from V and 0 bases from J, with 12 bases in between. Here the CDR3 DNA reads TGTGCCATCAAGGCGGGGGGGGTGAACACTGAAGCTTTCTTT. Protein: CAIKAGGVNTEAFF.

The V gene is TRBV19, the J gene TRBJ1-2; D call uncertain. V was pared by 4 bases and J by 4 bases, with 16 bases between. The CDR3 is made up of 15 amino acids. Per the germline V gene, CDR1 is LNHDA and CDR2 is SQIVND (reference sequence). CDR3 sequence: CASSTWERVGYGYTF. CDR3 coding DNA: TGTGCCAGTAGTACCTGGGAGCGGGTCGGCTATGGCTACACCTTC.

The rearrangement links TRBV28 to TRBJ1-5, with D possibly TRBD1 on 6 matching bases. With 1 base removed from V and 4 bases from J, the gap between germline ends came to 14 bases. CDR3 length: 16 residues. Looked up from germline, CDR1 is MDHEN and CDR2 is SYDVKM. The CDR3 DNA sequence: TGTGCCAGCAGTTTATCAGGGGTGGTGATAAATCAGCCCCAGCATTTT. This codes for CASSLSGVVINQPQHF. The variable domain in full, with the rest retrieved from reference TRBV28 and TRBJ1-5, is DVKVTQSSRYLVKRTGEKVFLECVQDMDHENMFWYRQDPGLGLRLIYFSYDVKMKEKGDIPEGYSVSREKKERFSLILESASTNQTSMYLCASSLSGVVINQPQHFGDGTRLSIL.

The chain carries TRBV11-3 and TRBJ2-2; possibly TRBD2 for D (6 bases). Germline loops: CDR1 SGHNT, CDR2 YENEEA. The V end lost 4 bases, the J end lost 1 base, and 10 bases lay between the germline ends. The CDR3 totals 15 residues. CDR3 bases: TGTGCCAGCAGCTCACGACTAGGGAACACCGGGGAGCTGTTTTTT. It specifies CASSSRLGNTGELFF.

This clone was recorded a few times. This CDR3 reads CASSPQGAIKQYF. CDR3 in DNA: TGTGCCAGCAGCCCCCAGGGCGCTATCAAGCAGTACTTC. V usage is TRBV7-3 and J usage is TRBJ2-7; weak D call: TRBD1 (5 bases). Trimming cost V 5 bases and J 8 bases, with 16 bases left between them. This CDR3 is built from 13 residues. Per the germline V gene, CDR1 is SGHTA and CDR2 is FQGTGA. Filled out from reference TRBV7-3 and TRBJ2-7, the complete variable domain reads GAGVSQTPSNKVTEKGKYVELRCDPISGHTALYWYRQSLGQGPEFLIYFQGTGAADDSGLPNDRFFAVRPEGSVSTLKIQRTERGDSAVYLCASSPQGAIKQYFGPGTRLTVT.

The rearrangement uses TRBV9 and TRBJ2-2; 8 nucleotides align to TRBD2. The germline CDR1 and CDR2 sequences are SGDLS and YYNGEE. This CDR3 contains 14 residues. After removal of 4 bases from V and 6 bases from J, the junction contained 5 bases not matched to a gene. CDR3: CASSFTSGAGELFF. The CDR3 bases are TGTGCCAGCAGCTTTACTAGCGGAGCCGGGGAGCTGTTTTTT.

DNA for the CDR3: TGCGCCAGCAGCCAAGTCCTGGGAGCACGCCAGACCCAGTACTTC. Encoded protein: CASSQVLGARQTQYF. The chain couples TRBV4-1 to TRBJ2-5, with D tentatively TRBD2 (5 bases). Deletions cut 1 base from V and 6 bases from J, with 15 bases between. Germline V gives CDR1 MGHRA, CDR2 YSYEKL. This CDR3 spans 15 amino acids.

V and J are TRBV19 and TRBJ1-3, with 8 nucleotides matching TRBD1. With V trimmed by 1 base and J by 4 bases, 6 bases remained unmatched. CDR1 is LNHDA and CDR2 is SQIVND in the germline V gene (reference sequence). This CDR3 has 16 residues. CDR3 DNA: TGTGCCAGTAGTATAGCGCGACAGGGGCCGGGAAACACCATATATTTT. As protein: CASSIARQGPGNTIYF.

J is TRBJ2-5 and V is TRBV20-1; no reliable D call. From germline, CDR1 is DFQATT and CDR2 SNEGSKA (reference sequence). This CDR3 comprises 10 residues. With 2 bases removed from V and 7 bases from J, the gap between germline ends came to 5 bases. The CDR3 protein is CSARYRTQYF. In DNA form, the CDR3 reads TGCAGTGCTAGATACCGGACCCAGTACTTC.

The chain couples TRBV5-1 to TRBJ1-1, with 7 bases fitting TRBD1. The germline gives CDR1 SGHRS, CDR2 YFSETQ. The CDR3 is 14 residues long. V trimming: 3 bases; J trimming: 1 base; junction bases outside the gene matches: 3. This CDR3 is CASSSGQWNTEAFF. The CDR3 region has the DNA TGCGCCAGCAGCTCGGGACAGTGGAACACTGAAGCTTTCTTT. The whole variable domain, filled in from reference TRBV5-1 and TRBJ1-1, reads KAGVTQTPRYLIKTRGQQVTLSCSPISGHRSVSWYQQTPGQGLQFLFEYFSETQRNKGNFPGRFSGRQFSNSRSEMNVSTLELGDSALYLCASSSGQWNTEAFFGQGTRLTVV.

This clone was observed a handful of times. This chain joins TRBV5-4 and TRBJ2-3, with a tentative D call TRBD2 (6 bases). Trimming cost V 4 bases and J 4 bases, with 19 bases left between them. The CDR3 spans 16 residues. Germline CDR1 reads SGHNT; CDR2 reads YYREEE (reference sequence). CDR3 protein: CASSPTDGSRADTQYF. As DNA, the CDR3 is TGTGCCAGCAGCCCAACGGACGGGAGCCGAGCAGATACGCAGTATTTT.

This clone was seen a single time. CDR3 amino acids: CASRESGRAYEQYF. The CDR3 DNA reads TGTGCCAGCAGAGAGAGCGGGAGGGCCTACGAGCAGTACTTC. The chain joins TRBV27 to TRBJ2-7, with TRBD2 identical over 10 bases. Per the germline V gene, CDR1 is MNHEY and CDR2 is SMNVEV (reference sequence). V shed 6 bases, J shed 2 bases, and the junction held 4 bases outside the gene matches. The CDR3 has 14 residues.

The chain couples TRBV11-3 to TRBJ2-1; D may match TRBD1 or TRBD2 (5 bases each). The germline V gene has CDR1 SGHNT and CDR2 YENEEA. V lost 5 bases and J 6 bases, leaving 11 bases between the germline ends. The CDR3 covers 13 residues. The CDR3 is CASSRSGANEQFF. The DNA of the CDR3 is TGTGCCAGCAGCCGTTCCGGGGCCAATGAGCAGTTCTTC.

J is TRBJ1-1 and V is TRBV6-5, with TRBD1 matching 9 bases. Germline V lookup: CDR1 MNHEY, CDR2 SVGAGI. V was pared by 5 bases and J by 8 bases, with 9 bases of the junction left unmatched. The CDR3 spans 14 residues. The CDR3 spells CASSTPRDRVEAFF. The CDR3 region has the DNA TGTGCCAGCAGTACCCCCCGGGACAGGGTGGAAGCTTTCTTT.

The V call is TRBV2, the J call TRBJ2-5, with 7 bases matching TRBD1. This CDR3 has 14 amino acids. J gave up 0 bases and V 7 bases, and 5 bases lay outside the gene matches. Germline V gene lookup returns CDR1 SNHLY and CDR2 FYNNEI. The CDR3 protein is CASIQGQYQETQYF. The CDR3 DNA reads TGTGCCAGCATCCAGGGACAGTACCAAGAGACCCAGTACTTC.

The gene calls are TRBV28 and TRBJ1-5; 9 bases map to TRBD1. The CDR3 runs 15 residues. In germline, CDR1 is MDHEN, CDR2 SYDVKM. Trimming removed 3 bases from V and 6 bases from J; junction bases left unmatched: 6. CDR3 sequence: CASSFDRGVGQPQHF. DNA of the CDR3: TGTGCCAGCAGTTTCGACAGGGGGGTAGGTCAGCCCCAGCATTTT. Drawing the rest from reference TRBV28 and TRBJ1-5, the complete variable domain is DVKVTQSSRYLVKRTGEKVFLECVQDMDHENMFWYRQDPGLGLRLIYFSYDVKMKEKGDIPEGYSVSREKKERFSLILESASTNQTSMYLCASSFDRGVGQPQHFGDGTRLSIL.

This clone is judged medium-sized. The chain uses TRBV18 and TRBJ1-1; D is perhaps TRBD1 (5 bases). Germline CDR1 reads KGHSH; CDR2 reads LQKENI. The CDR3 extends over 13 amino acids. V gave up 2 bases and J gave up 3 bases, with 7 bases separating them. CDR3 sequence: CASSPSQDTEAFF. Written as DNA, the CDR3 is TGTGCCAGCTCACCATCACAGGACACTGAAGCTTTCTTT.

DNA of the CDR3: TGTGCCAGCAGCTTAGAATCCAATCAGCCCCAGCATTTT. This codes for CASSLESNQPQHF. The chain joins TRBV7-8 to TRBJ1-5, with unresolved D. Per the germline V gene, CDR1 is SGHVS and CDR2 is FQNEAQ. Trimming shortened V by 1 base and J by 3 bases, and 4 bases separated the two germline ends. CDR3 length: 13 residues.

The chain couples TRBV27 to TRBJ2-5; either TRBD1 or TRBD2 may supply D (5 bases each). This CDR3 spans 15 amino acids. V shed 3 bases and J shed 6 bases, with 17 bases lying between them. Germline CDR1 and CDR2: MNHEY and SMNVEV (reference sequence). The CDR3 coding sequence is TGTGCCAGCAGTTTTATCAGCGAGGGGCCGCAGACCCAGTACTTC. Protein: CASSFISEGPQTQYF.